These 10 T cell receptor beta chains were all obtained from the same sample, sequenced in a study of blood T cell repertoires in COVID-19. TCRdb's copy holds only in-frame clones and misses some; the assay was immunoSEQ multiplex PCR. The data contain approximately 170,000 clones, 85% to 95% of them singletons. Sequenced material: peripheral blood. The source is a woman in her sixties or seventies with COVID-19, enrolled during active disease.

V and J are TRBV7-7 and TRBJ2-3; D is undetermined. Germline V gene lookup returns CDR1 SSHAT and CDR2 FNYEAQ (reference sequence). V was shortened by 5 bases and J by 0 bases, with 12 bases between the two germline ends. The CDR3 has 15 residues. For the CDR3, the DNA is TGTGCCAGCAGCCGCCTCGGAGTTAGCACAGATACGCAGTATTTT. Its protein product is CASSRLGVSTDTQYF.

CDR3 in DNA: TGCAGCGTCCGGACAGGGGGCCTCGAAGCTTTCTTT. As protein: CSVRTGGLEAFF. This chain connects TRBV29-1 to TRBJ1-1, with 11 bases that match TRBD1. V lost 6 bases, J lost 8 bases, and 5 bases stayed unmatched. Per the germline V gene, CDR1 is SQVTM and CDR2 is ANQGSEA. This CDR3 contains 12 residues. The full variable domain, its missing parts supplied by reference TRBV29-1 and TRBJ1-1, is SAVISQKPSRDICQRGTSLTIQCQVDSQVTMMFWYRQQPGQSLTLIATANQGSEATYESGFVIDKFPISRPNLTFSTLTVSNMSPEDSSIYLCSVRTGGLEAFFGQGTRLTVV.

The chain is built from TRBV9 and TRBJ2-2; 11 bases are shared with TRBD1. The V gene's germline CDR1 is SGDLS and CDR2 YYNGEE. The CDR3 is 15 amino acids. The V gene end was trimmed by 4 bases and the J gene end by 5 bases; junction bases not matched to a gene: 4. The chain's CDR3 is CASSYGQGATGELFF. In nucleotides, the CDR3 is TGTGCCAGCAGCTACGGACAGGGGGCTACCGGGGAGCTGTTTTTT.

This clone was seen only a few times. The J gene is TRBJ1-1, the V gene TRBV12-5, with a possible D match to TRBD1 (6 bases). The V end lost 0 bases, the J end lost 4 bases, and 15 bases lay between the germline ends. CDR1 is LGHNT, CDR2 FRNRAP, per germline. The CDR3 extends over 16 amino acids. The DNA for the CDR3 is TGTGCTAGTGGTTTGGTATGGCCAGGGGCAGTCACTGAAGCTTTCTTT. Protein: CASGLVWPGAVTEAFF. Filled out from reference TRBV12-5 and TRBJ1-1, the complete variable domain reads DARVTQTPRHKVTEMGQEVTMRCQPILGHNTVFWYRQTMMQGLELLAYFRNRAPLDDSGMPKDRFSAEMPDATLATLKIQPSEPRDSAVYFCASGLVWPGAVTEAFFGQGTRLTVV.

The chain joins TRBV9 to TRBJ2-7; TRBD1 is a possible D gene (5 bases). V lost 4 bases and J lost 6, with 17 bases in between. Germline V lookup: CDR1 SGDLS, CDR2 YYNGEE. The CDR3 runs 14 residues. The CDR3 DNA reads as TGTGCCAGCAGCACTGGGGCAGGGCCCCGCGAGCAGTACTTC. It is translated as CASSTGAGPREQYF.

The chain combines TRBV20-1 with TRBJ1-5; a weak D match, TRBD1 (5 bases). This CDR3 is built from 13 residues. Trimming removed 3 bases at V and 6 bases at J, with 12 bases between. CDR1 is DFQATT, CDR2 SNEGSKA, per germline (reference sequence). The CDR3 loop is CSASFGRGQPQHF. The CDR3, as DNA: TGCAGTGCTAGTTTCGGGAGGGGTCAGCCCCAGCATTTT.

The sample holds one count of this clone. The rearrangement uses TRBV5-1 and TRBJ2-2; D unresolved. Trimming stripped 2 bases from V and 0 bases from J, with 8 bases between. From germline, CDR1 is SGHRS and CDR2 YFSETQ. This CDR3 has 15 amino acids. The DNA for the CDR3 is TGCGCCAGCAGCTTCACAGTCTCGAACACCGGGGAGCTGTTTTTT. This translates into CASSFTVSNTGELFF. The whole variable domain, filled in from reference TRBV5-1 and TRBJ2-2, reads KAGVTQTPRYLIKTRGQQVTLSCSPISGHRSVSWYQQTPGQGLQFLFEYFSETQRNKGNFPGRFSGRQFSNSRSEMNVSTLELGDSALYLCASSFTVSNTGELFFGEGSRLTVL.

The CDR3 sequence: CASSQGLAGIVYEQYF. Written as DNA, the CDR3 is TGTGCCAGCAGCCAGGGACTAGCGGGGATTGTCTACGAGCAGTACTTC. This chain uses TRBV3-1 (or the pseudogene TRBV3-2) with TRBJ2-7; 13 positions match TRBD2. Germline lookup yields CDR1 LGHDT and CDR2 YNNKEL (reference sequence). CDR3 size: 16 residues. V trimming: 3 bases; J trimming: 3 bases; junction bases outside the gene matches: 5.

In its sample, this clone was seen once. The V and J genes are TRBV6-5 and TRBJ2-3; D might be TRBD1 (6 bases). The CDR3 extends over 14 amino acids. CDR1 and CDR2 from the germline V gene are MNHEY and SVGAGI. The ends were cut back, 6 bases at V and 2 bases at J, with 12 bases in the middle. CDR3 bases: TGTGCCAGCAGCCTGGACAGTCCCACAGATACGCAGTATTTT. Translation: CASSLDSPTDTQYF.

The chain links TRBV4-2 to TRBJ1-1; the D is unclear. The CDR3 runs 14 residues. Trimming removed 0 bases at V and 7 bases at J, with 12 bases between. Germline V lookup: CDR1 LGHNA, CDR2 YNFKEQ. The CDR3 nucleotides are TGTGCCAGCAGCCAAGAGGCCCTTGAGGGTGAAGCTTTCTTT. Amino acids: CASSQEALEGEAFF.